A single sample gave rise to the 18 T cell receptor beta chains below, sequenced in a study of T cell responses to AZD1222 COVID-19 vaccine (dated by TCRdb to the early 2020s). Libraries were made using the immunoSEQ multiplex PCR assay. TCRdb limited this immuneACCESS table to in-frame rearrangements with V and J called. A share of clones is missing; checked studies link under half to unresolved V genes, and the rest is unexplained. The sample table holds some 150,000 clones, of which over 85% were seen once. The top ten constitute about 19% of the sample. Sample time point, as interpreted from the label and publication: baseline before first vaccination. Sequencing was performed on peripheral blood, taken on day 0 of AZD1222 vaccination. The receptors were sampled from an adult in good health.

This clone was detected only a few times. The rearrangement links TRBV4-3 to TRBJ2-6, with 11 bases matching TRBD2. V trimming: 4 bases; J trimming: 4 bases; junction bases outside the gene matches: 12. Germline CDR1 is LGHNA and CDR2 is YSLEER. The CDR3 is 19 residues long. The CDR3 coding sequence is TGCGCCAGCAGCCCCCTGGCTAGCGGGGGGCCGTCCGGGGCCAACGTCCTGACTTTC. This gives the protein CASSPLASGGPSGANVLTF.

The chain combines TRBV4-3 with TRBJ1-1; unclear D gene. V was clipped by 1 base and J by 4 bases, with 16 bases between them. CDR1 is LGHNA and CDR2 is YSLEER in the germline V gene. This CDR3 comprises 16 residues. For the CDR3, the DNA is TGCGCCAGCAGCCAAGGGGTCAAGGCCGAGGGCACTGAAGCTTTCTTT. This codes for CASSQGVKAEGTEAFF.

The chain uses TRBV4-3 and TRBJ2-4; the D gene is possibly TRBD2 (5 bases). The germline V gene encodes CDR1 LGHNA and CDR2 YSLEER. Trimming took off 5 bases at V and 5 bases at J, with 10 bases between the two ends. CDR3 length: 13 amino acids. The CDR3 reads CASSSRTENIQYF. For the CDR3, the DNA is TGCGCCAGCAGCTCCCGGACTGAAAACATTCAGTACTTC.

The chain's CDR3 is CASRQRSTGELFF. CDR3 nucleotides: TGTGCCAGCAGACAGCGATCCACCGGGGAGCTGTTTTTT. The V and J genes are TRBV7-2 and TRBJ2-2, with D unclear. Trimming stripped 6 bases from V and 4 bases from J, with 9 bases between. The CDR3 runs 13 residues. Germline values: CDR1 SGHTA, CDR2 FQGNSA.

This clone was observed once. CDR3 amino acids: CASTPGRFSVNQPQHF. The CDR3 DNA is TGTGCCAGCACCCCAGGGAGGTTCTCTGTCAATCAGCCCCAGCATTTT. V gene TRBV28 combines with J gene TRBJ1-5; D possibly corresponds to TRBD1 (5 bases). Germline assignment: CDR1 MDHEN and CDR2 SYDVKM. The V gene lost 7 bases and the J gene lost 3 bases, with 19 bases spanning the gap. The CDR3 contains 16 residues.

This clone was observed a single time. CDR3 residues: CAWSYPFRGGKDTQYF. For the CDR3, the DNA is TGTGCCTGGAGTTATCCCTTCAGGGGTGGTAAAGATACGCAGTATTTT. The chain employs TRBV30 and TRBJ2-3, with D possibly TRBD1 on 6 matching bases. This CDR3 contains 16 residues. With 2 bases removed from V and 5 bases from J, the gap between germline ends came to 20 bases. CDR1 is GTSNPN, CDR2 SVGIG, per germline (reference sequence).

The CDR3 loop reads CASSPNPGLAGSHEQYF. DNA for the CDR3: TGTGCCAGCAGCCCAAATCCGGGACTAGCGGGATCCCACGAGCAGTACTTC. This chain connects TRBV7-6 to TRBJ2-7; 13 bases match TRBD2. V was pared by 5 bases and J by 5 bases, with 12 bases of the junction left unmatched. This CDR3 has 17 residues. Germline V lookup: CDR1 SGHVS, CDR2 FNYEAQ. Variable domain in full (rest from reference TRBV7-6 and TRBJ2-7): GAGVSQSPRYKVTKRGQDVALRCDPISGHVSLYWYRQALGQGPEFLTYFNYEAQQDKSGLPNDRFSAERPEGSISTLTIQRTEQRDSAMYRCASSPNPGLAGSHEQYFGPGTRLTVT.

This clone was picked up one time. The chain uses TRBV9 and TRBJ2-2; 11 nucleotides line up with TRBD1. Unmatched junction bases numbered 7, after V lost 1 base and J lost 5 bases. The CDR3 is 17 amino acids. Germline assignment: CDR1 SGDLS and CDR2 YYNGEE. The CDR3 protein is CASSVQPGQGVTGELFF. In DNA form, the CDR3 reads TGTGCCAGCAGCGTACAACCGGGACAGGGGGTAACCGGGGAGCTGTTTTTT.

CDR3 DNA sequence: TGTGCCAGCAGCAGGGCCTCCTACAATGAGCAGTTCTTC. Translated: CASSRASYNEQFF. The chain recombines TRBV28 with TRBJ2-1; maybe TRBD1 (5 bases). CDR1 is MDHEN, CDR2 SYDVKM, per germline. The CDR3 spans 13 residues. V was clipped by 6 bases and J by 0 bases, with 6 bases between them.

The V and J genes are TRBV6-4 and TRBJ1-5, with D hard to call. Germline values: CDR1 MRHNA, CDR2 SNTAGT. The CDR3 totals 14 residues. V shed 6 bases and J shed 0 bases, with 9 bases lying between them. The CDR3 DNA sequence: TGTGCCAGCAGCTGGCAGGATAGCAATCAGCCCCAGCATTTT. Encoded protein: CASSWQDSNQPQHF.

V and J are TRBV28 and TRBJ2-3; 10 bases line up with TRBD2. The CDR3 runs 18 residues. Germline V gene lookup returns CDR1 MDHEN and CDR2 SYDVKM. With V trimmed by 2 bases and J by 0 bases, 8 bases remained unmatched. The CDR3 nucleotides read TGTGCCAGCAGTTTACGCCTAGCGGGGGTATCTAGCACAGATACGCAGTATTTT. It codes for CASSLRLAGVSSTDTQYF.

V usage is TRBV7-9 and J usage is TRBJ1-1; 7 nucleotides agree with TRBD1. Germline CDR1 and CDR2: SEHNR and FQNEAQ (reference sequence). CDR3 length equals 15 residues. J was trimmed by 3 bases and V by 4 bases; bases with no gene match: 8. This chain's CDR3 is CASSSSPDRDTEAFF. DNA for the CDR3: TGTGCCAGCAGCTCCTCACCCGACAGGGACACTGAAGCTTTCTTT. Based on the CDR3 plus reference TRBV7-9 and TRBJ1-1, the full variable domain is DTGVSQNPRHKITKRGQNVTFRCDPISEHNRLYWYRQTLGQGPEFLTYFQNEAQLEKSRLLSDRFSAERPKGSFSTLEIQRTEQGDSAMYLCASSSSPDRDTEAFFGQGTRLTVV.

This clone has just one count. The V and J genes are TRBV7-2 and TRBJ1-4; 7 bases align to TRBD1. J gave up 8 bases and V 5 bases, and 11 bases lay outside the gene matches. The length of the CDR3 is 15 residues. Looked up from germline, CDR1 is SGHTA and CDR2 is FQGNSA. The CDR3 bases are TGTGCCAGCAGCCCCCCCCGACAGGGTGGGGAAAAACTGTTTTTT. This gives the protein CASSPPRQGGEKLFF.

This rearrangement joins TRBV27 to TRBJ2-5; possible D gene TRBD2, 5 bases. With 6 bases removed from V and 6 bases from J, the gap between germline ends came to 26 bases. Germline V gives CDR1 MNHEY, CDR2 SMNVEV (reference sequence). The CDR3 consists of 17 residues. CDR3 region: CASRRQARDLGGQTQYF. The CDR3 bases are TGTGCCAGCAGACGCCAAGCCCGGGATTTAGGCGGACAGACCCAGTACTTC.

V gene TRBV28 combines with J gene TRBJ1-5; tentatively, D is TRBD1 (5 bases). With 8 bases removed from V and 1 base from J, the gap between germline ends came to 9 bases. CDR1 MDHEN and CDR2 SYDVKM come from the germline V gene. There are 13 residues in the CDR3. The CDR3 sequence: CASARDSNQPQHF. The CDR3 DNA sequence: TGTGCCAGCGCTAGGGACAGCAATCAGCCCCAGCATTTT.

CDR3: CASSSQGFYGYTF. DNA for the CDR3: TGTGCCAGCAGTTCACAGGGGTTCTATGGCTACACCTTC. The chain couples TRBV12-3 or TRBV12-4 to TRBJ1-2, with 7 bases identical to TRBD1. The CDR3 loop spans 13 amino acids. V was clipped by 4 bases and J by 4 bases; unmatched bases: 3.

The chain is built from TRBV7-8 and TRBJ2-3; D uncertain. Germline CDR1 and CDR2: SGHVS and FQNEAQ. V gave up 5 bases and J gave up 0 bases, with 9 bases separating them. The CDR3 totals 14 residues. The CDR3 DNA reads as TGTGCCAGCAGCGCAGATTATAGCACAGATACGCAGTATTTT. This translates into CASSADYSTDTQYF. Complete variable domain (other parts from reference TRBV7-8 and TRBJ2-3): GAGVSQSPRYKVAKRGQDVALRCDPISGHVSLFWYQQALGQGPEFLTYFQNEAQLDKSGLPSDRFFAERPEGSVSTLKIQRTQQEDSAVYLCASSADYSTDTQYFGPGTRLTVL.

V is TRBV18 and J is TRBJ1-2; D ambiguous. V lost 0 bases and J 1 base, leaving 12 bases between the germline ends. Germline CDR1 and CDR2: KGHSH and LQKENI. This CDR3 contains 16 residues. In nucleotides, the CDR3 is TGTGCCAGCTCACCACCAGGTTCCTTACGTAACTATGGCTACACCTTC. It specifies CASSPPGSLRNYGYTF.